Detailed here is one TCR beta chain. Its antigen is as yet unknown. The sample is drawn from a study of CD8+CD57+ T cells in acquired aplastic anemia. Study-wide results and caveats: A significant difference in CD8+ Simpson's diversity between patients and controls was not found. About 29 sequences, all CD8+ CDR3, were shared between patients and controls.

The study profiled TCR beta VDJ and CDR3 using genomic DNA as template. TCRdb recomputed calls from the reads with MiXCR, one row per CDR3 protein. Of under 200,000 distinct CDR3 sequences listed, about half are singletons. This CDR3 region has 15 residues. The germline V gene encodes CDR1 MNHEY and CDR2 SMNVEV (reference sequence). Between the trimmed V and J ends, which lost 9 bases and 7 bases, there was a span of 21 bases. Patients chosen for sequencing had CD8+CD57+ cells that had expanded, as shown by flow cytometry. The patients, all of them, had severe acquired aplastic anemia. When blood sampling took place, the patients had received no therapy.

This TCR was sampled from a human donor with aplastic anemia. The J gene is TRBJ1-4, the V gene TRBV27, with D perhaps matching TRBD1 (6 bases). The sample comprised sorted CD4+, CD8+, or CD8+CD57+ T cells (not recorded which) from PBMCs. CDR3 in amino acids: CASRTQGRFGEKLFF. As DNA, the CDR3 is TGTGCCAGTCGCACACAGGGCAGATTTGGTGAAAAACTGTTTTTT.